The sequence of this T cell receptor beta chain was determined in a study of T cells in Graves' hyperthyroidism and ophthalmopathy. General study findings and limits: Also found in blood were most expanded thyroid clonotypes above 0.001.

RNA transcripts gave rise to amplified TCR beta CDR3 regions. TCR CDR3 regions were first amplified by RT-PCR with HTBI primers. TCRdb re-derived calls from the multiplex PCR reads in MiXCR, one entry per CDR3 protein. The table lists a few hundred thousand distinct CDR3 sequences, about an eighth of them singletons. The V gene's germline CDR1 is SGHRS and CDR2 YFSETQ. CDR3 length: 14 amino acids. Between the trimmed V and J ends, which lost 3 bases and 5 bases, there was a span of 14 bases. This clonotype was seen repeatedly, ten times or more. Its antigen is not identified. Sequenced input: blood. The receptor was derived from a woman younger than 30 with Graves' hyperthyroidism. This chain connects TRBV5-1 to TRBJ2-5, with D possibly TRBD1 on 5 matching bases. Here the CDR3 reads CASSSNPDKETQYF. Here the CDR3 DNA reads TGCGCCAGCAGCTCTAACCCGGACAAGGAGACCCAGTACTTC.